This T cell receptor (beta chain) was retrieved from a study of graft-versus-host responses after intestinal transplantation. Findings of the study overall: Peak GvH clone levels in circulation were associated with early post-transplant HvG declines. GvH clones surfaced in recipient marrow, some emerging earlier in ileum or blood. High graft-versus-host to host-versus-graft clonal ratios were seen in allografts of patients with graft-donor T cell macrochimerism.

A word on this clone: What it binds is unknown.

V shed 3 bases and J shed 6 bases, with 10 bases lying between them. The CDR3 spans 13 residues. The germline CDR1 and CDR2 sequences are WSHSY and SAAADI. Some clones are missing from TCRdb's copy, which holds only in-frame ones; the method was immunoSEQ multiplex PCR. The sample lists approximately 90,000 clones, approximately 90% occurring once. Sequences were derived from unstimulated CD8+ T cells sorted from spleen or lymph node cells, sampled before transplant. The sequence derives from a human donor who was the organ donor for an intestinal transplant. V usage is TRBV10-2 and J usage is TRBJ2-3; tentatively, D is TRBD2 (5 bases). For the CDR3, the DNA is TGCGCCAGCAGTGATTCACTAGGTGATACGCAGTATTTT. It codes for CASSDSLGDTQYF.